What follows describes a single T cell receptor beta chain. The sample belongs to a study of cytomegalovirus exposure and HLA in healthy donors. Sampled while nominally healthy, donors likely had unrecorded immune exposures. PCR was performed using 60 Vbeta and 13 Jbeta primers. The data were produced by immunoSEQ multiplex PCR, yet TCRdb's version contains in-frame clones alone and is incomplete. The sample records about 200,000 clones, around 78% being singletons. Germline V gene data show CDR1 as WSHSY and CDR2 as SAAADI. V trimming: 7 bases; J trimming: 8 bases; junction bases outside the gene matches: 7. The CDR3 has 13 residues.

The chain joins TRBV10-2 to TRBJ1-4, with TRBD1 matching 7 bases. The material sequenced was PBMCs. The clonotype comes from a woman in her thirties in good health and CMV-seropositive. DNA of the CDR3: TGCGCCAGCACAGGGGGGCCCGGAGAAAAACTGTTTTTT. Its translation: CASTGGPGEKLFF.